The TCR beta chain under discussion was sequenced for a study of T cell responses to AZD1222 COVID-19 vaccine. Libraries were prepared by immunoSEQ multiplex PCR; TCRdb keeps only in-frame clonotypes and omits some of them. The table includes around 140,000 clones, about 90% detected once. Germline CDR1 MNHEY, CDR2 SMNVEV (reference sequence). The CDR3 sequence is 14 residues long. The J segment lost 5 bases and the V segment lost 3 bases, leaving 6 bases of the junction unmatched. The study's findings and limits: Donors in the cohort were predominantly white British and more often female, and clonal diversity was possibly underestimated. Among those given AZD1222, only five to seven were seropositive at baseline. Spike was spanned by vaccine-associated CD4 TCRs, with dominance at 160-218 and 743-854.

Note on this clone: As yet, its antigen is unknown.

Pooled in the analysis were second doses at about 4 or about 12 weeks. V usage is TRBV27 and J usage is TRBJ1-2; 7 bases map to TRBD1. This specimen consisted of peripheral blood, obtained 28 days after the second AZD1222 dose. The sequence came from an adult who received the AZD1222 COVID-19 vaccine. CDR3 sequence reads: CASSLEGAGYGYTF. The DNA of the CDR3 is TGTGCCAGCAGTTTGGAGGGGGCTGGGTATGGCTACACCTTC.